These 24 T cell receptor beta chains originate from one sample sequenced in a study of regulatory T cells in long-lasting Graves disease. Building of the TCR beta libraries involved iRepertoire HTBI primers and Arm-PCR of CDR3 regions. MiXCR was run by TCRdb on the multiplex PCR reads, yielding one entry per CDR3 protein. The sample lists about 620,000 distinct CDR3 sequences, approximately 15% occurring once. The time point is: newly diagnosed GD, antithyroid drugs for less than 3 months. PBMC-derived RNA was used for the TCR library. A further study also used this sample, focusing on T cells in Graves' hyperthyroidism and ophthalmopathy.

The specimen comprised peripheral blood mononuclear cells (PBMCs), sampled at new diagnosis, from a patient treated with antithyroid drugs. The origin of the receptors is a woman younger than 45 with Graves disease.

This clonotype was detected a few times. The chain joins TRBV10-3 to TRBJ2-1; D perhaps matches TRBD2 (6 bases). CDR3 length: 15 residues. The V gene lost 3 bases and the J gene lost 7 bases, with 16 bases spanning the gap. Germline V gene sequence: CDR1 ENHRY, CDR2 SYGVKD. The CDR3 loop is CAISDPGTAQNEQFF. In DNA, the CDR3 is TGTGCCATCAGTGACCCGGGGACTGCCCAGAATGAGCAGTTCTTC.

Many counts were recorded for this clonotype. CDR3 in DNA: TGCAGTGCTCTGAAAAGGGGACCCCTTGATGGCTACACCTTC. Its protein is CSALKRGPLDGYTF. The chain recombines TRBV20-1 with TRBJ1-2, with TRBD1 as a possible D gene (5 bases). Trimming left V 5 bases short and J 6 bases short, with 19 bases between. CDR1 and CDR2 (germline): DFQATT, SNEGSKA (reference sequence). This CDR3 has 14 amino acids.

The V and J genes are TRBV24-1 and TRBJ2-1; D is ambiguous. V was shortened by 6 bases and J by 5 bases, with 16 bases between the two germline ends. Germline V gene sequence: CDR1 KGHDR, CDR2 SFDVKD. The CDR3 covers 15 residues. The CDR3 protein is CATSKSDRSNNEQFF. CDR3 nucleotides: TGTGCCACCAGTAAGTCAGACCGGTCGAACAATGAGCAGTTCTTC.

Ten or more counts support this clonotype. This rearrangement joins TRBV12-3 or TRBV12-4 to TRBJ2-6; D might be TRBD2 (5 bases). The CDR3 loop spans 18 amino acids. The V and J ends lost 3 bases and 0 bases respectively, with 15 bases between them. The CDR3 bases are TGTGCCAGCAGTTTCCAAAGCGGTCTGAGCTCTGGGGCCAACGTCCTGACTTTC. It translates to CASSFQSGLSSGANVLTF.

This clonotype was picked up a small number of times. This rearrangement joins TRBV10-3 to TRBJ2-3; D is ambiguous. V lost 6 bases, J lost 0 bases, and 10 bases lay in between. This CDR3 comprises 14 residues. Germline V gene lookup returns CDR1 ENHRY and CDR2 SYGVKD. The CDR3 DNA reads as TGTGCCATCAGCGCGGCTGGGAGCACAGATACGCAGTATTTT. It encodes CAISAAGSTDTQYF.

This clonotype was counted a few times. The CDR3 DNA reads TGCAGTGCTAGGGGATGGGAAAGCGAGCAGTACTTC. Amino acid sequence: CSARGWESEQYF. The V and J genes are TRBV20-1 and TRBJ2-7, with unresolved D. The V end was cut by 3 bases, the J end by 6 bases, with 12 bases between. The germline CDR1 and CDR2 sequences are DFQATT and SNEGSKA (reference sequence). This CDR3 has 12 residues.

Many counts were recorded for this clonotype. V usage is TRBV11-2 and J usage is TRBJ2-3, with D perhaps matching TRBD2 (5 bases). The length of the CDR3 is 15 residues. The V end lost 0 bases, the J end lost 4 bases, and 11 bases lay between the germline ends. Germline lookup yields CDR1 SGHAT and CDR2 FQNNGV. CDR3 sequence (DNA): TGTGCCAGCAGCTTAGATTATGGACTCTCAGATACGCAGTATTTT. Protein: CASSLDYGLSDTQYF.

This clonotype was observed many times. The chain uses TRBV28 and TRBJ2-7; 8 nucleotides align to TRBD1. Germline V gives CDR1 MDHEN, CDR2 SYDVKM. V gave up 7 bases and J gave up 6 bases; unmatched junction bases: 5. The CDR3 is 12 amino acids. The CDR3 coding sequence is TGTGCCAGCAAGAGACAGGGGCCCGAGCAGTACTTC. It is translated as CASKRQGPEQYF. Looking up the rest from reference TRBV28 and TRBJ2-7 gives the full variable domain: DVKVTQSSRYLVKRTGEKVFLECVQDMDHENMFWYRQDPGLGLRLIYFSYDVKMKEKGDIPEGYSVSREKKERFSLILESASTNQTSMYLCASKRQGPEQYFGPGTRLTVT.

This clonotype has at least ten counts. For the CDR3, the DNA is TGTGCCAGCAAGCGGGAGAGAGATACGCAGTATTTT. Translated, it gives CASKRERDTQYF. The rearrangement links TRBV2 to TRBJ2-3; TRBD2 matches 8 bases. Germline CDR1 reads SNHLY; CDR2 reads FYNNEI. V dropped 7 bases and J dropped 5; count of bases not matched to a gene: 2. This CDR3 has 12 amino acids.

This clonotype appeared many times. The rearrangement links TRBV28 to TRBJ2-7; the D gene is possibly TRBD1 (5 bases). This CDR3 region has 15 residues. Per germline, CDR1 MDHEN and CDR2 SYDVKM. Trimming shortened V by 5 bases and J by 2 bases, and 16 bases separated the two germline ends. CDR3 in amino acids: CASSDPVTVTYEQYF. In DNA form, the CDR3 reads TGTGCCAGCAGTGACCCGGTGACAGTGACCTACGAGCAGTACTTC.

This chain uses TRBV9 with TRBJ2-1; no clear D. V gave up 0 bases and J gave up 7 bases, with 8 bases separating them. There are 13 residues in the CDR3. The germline V gene has CDR1 SGDLS and CDR2 YYNGEE. The CDR3 loop is CASSVEAVNEQFF. CDR3 nucleotide sequence: TGTGCCAGCAGCGTAGAGGCAGTAAATGAGCAGTTCTTC.

This clonotype has just a few counts. The V call is TRBV20-1, the J call TRBJ2-1; D call uncertain. The CDR3 consists of 14 residues. V lost 3 bases and J 4 bases, leaving 13 bases between the germline ends. CDR1 and CDR2 (germline): DFQATT, SNEGSKA (reference sequence). CDR3 coding DNA: TGCAGTGCTAGCAGTGAGTTCTCTTACAATGAGCAGTTCTTC. It translates to CSASSEFSYNEQFF.

This chain joins TRBV19 and TRBJ1-3, with 7 bases matching TRBD1. This CDR3 spans 13 amino acids. V was clipped by 7 bases and J by 6 bases; unmatched bases: 6. Germline CDR1 LNHDA, CDR2 SQIVND (reference sequence). CDR3 nucleotide sequence: TGTGCCAGTACCGCGACAGGGACAAACACCATATATTTT. It translates to CASTATGTNTIYF.

The sample holds many counts of this clonotype. This chain uses TRBV28 with TRBJ1-4; maybe TRBD1 (5 bases). The CDR3 sequence is 14 residues long. Trimming removed 0 bases from V and 7 bases from J, with 9 bases in between. From germline, CDR1 is MDHEN and CDR2 SYDVKM. This chain's CDR3 is CASSLWGRGEKLFF. CDR3 coding DNA: TGTGCCAGCAGTTTATGGGGACGTGGTGAAAAACTGTTTTTT.

Ten or more counts support this clonotype. The chain carries TRBV24-1 and TRBJ2-7, with TRBD1 as a possible D gene (6 bases). V shed 7 bases and J shed 1 base, with 10 bases lying between them. This CDR3 has 13 residues. Germline CDR1 KGHDR, CDR2 SFDVKD. CDR3 region: CATSSQGSYEQYF. CDR3 nucleotides: TGTGCCACCAGCTCACAGGGATCCTACGAGCAGTACTTC.

This clonotype came up a few times. The chain uses TRBV20-1 and TRBJ1-2, with unresolved D. Germline values: CDR1 DFQATT, CDR2 SNEGSKA (reference sequence). The CDR3 length is 12 residues. The V end lost 0 bases, the J end lost 8 bases, and 10 bases lay between the germline ends. As DNA, the CDR3 is TGCAGTGCTAGAGATAACGGACTCGGCTACACCTTC. Amino acid sequence: CSARDNGLGYTF.

This chain connects TRBV7-2 to TRBJ2-5; TRBD2 might be the D (7 bases). Germline V gene sequence: CDR1 SGHTA, CDR2 FQGNSA. Trimming removed 4 bases from V and 1 base from J, with 16 bases in between. CDR3 length: 16 residues. The CDR3 DNA is TGTGCCAGCAGCTCGAACCGGGGGGCCAGCCAAGAGACCCAGTACTTC. It translates to CASSSNRGASQETQYF.

This clonotype was detected ten times or more. V gene TRBV11-2 combines with J gene TRBJ2-7, with a weak D call TRBD2 (5 bases). The CDR3 spans 14 residues. V was clipped by 5 bases and J by 3 bases, with 14 bases between them. Germline V gene data show CDR1 as SGHAT and CDR2 as FQNNGV. CDR3 amino acids: CASSNSGVDYEQYF. For the CDR3, the DNA is TGTGCCAGCAGCAACTCCGGGGTGGACTACGAGCAGTACTTC. Looking up the rest from reference TRBV11-2 and TRBJ2-7 gives the full variable domain: EAGVAQSPRYKIIEKRQSVAFWCNPISGHATLYWYQQILGQGPKLLIQFQNNGVVDDSQLPKDRFSAERLKGVDSTLKIQPAKLEDSAVYLCASSNSGVDYEQYFGPGTRLTVT.

The table lists this clonotype with many counts. V usage is TRBV24-1 and J usage is TRBJ1-1, with unresolved D. Between the trimmed V and J ends, which lost 6 bases and 7 bases, there was a span of 11 bases. CDR3 length: 12 amino acids. CDR1 is KGHDR and CDR2 is SFDVKD in the germline V gene. CDR3 coding DNA: TGTGCCACCAGTACCGTAGGTGGTGAAGCTTTCTTT. This sequence encodes CATSTVGGEAFF.

Only a few counts were recorded for this clonotype. In DNA form, the CDR3 reads TGTGCCAGCAGTGACCGCGGGAGGGCCAACAATGAGCAGTTCTTC. Amino acids: CASSDRGRANNEQFF. The V and J genes are TRBV6-1 and TRBJ2-1, with 9 bases lining up with TRBD2. Germline V gene lookup returns CDR1 MNHNS and CDR2 SASEGT. V lost 3 bases and J lost 5; bases outside the gene matches: 5. This CDR3 has 15 residues.

This clonotype was found a few times. V and J are TRBV5-1 and TRBJ1-2; 10 bases fit TRBD1. V trimming: 7 bases; J trimming: 7 bases; junction bases outside the gene matches: 7. The CDR3 runs 13 residues. Germline CDR1 reads SGHRS; CDR2 reads YFSETQ. The CDR3 nucleotides read TGCGCCAGCGGTGAGGGACAGGGGTTTGGCTACACCTTC. Translation: CASGEGQGFGYTF.

This clonotype was found many times. The rearrangement joins TRBV7-3 to TRBJ2-5; no firm D call. V was cut by 3 bases and J by 5 bases, with 13 bases left in between. Germline V gene sequence: CDR1 SGHTA, CDR2 FQGTGA. The length of the CDR3 is 14 residues. CDR3: CASSFSSFRETQYF. The CDR3 coding sequence is TGTGCCAGCAGCTTTTCGTCCTTTAGGGAGACCCAGTACTTC.

This clonotype occurred many times. The chain couples TRBV6-1 to TRBJ2-1; 7 bases line up with TRBD2. CDR1 MNHNS and CDR2 SASEGT come from the germline V gene. CDR3 length equals 13 residues. After removal of 11 bases from V and 4 bases from J, the junction contained 8 bases not matched to a gene. The CDR3 sequence: CARHGGRYNEQFF. The CDR3 coding sequence is TGTGCCCGGCACGGCGGGAGATACAATGAGCAGTTCTTC.

Ten or more counts support this clonotype. The CDR3 spells CSAADLGLQETQYF. The CDR3, as DNA: TGCAGTGCAGCGGACTTGGGGCTCCAAGAGACCCAGTACTTC. V gene TRBV20-1 combines with J gene TRBJ2-5; D may be TRBD1 or TRBD2 (5 bases each). Germline V lookup: CDR1 DFQATT, CDR2 SNEGSKA (reference sequence). V was trimmed by 6 bases and J by 1 base, leaving 15 bases between them. The CDR3 sequence is 14 residues long.